These 21 T cell receptor beta chains originate from one sample sequenced in a study of glioma-infiltrating T cells after dendritic cell vaccination. Sample time point: after dendritic cell vaccination, including at tumor progression/relapse. The assay was immunoSEQ multiplex PCR, and TCRdb's table has in-frame clones only and misses some. The repertoire holds around 92,000 clones, around 80% seen once, with roughly 5.3% in the top ten. Sequencing was performed on blood, taken after dendritic cell vaccination. Source of these receptors: a human donor with glioblastoma.

The chain links TRBV6-5 to TRBJ2-1, with D perhaps TRBD1 (6 bases). The CDR3 loop spans 14 amino acids. From germline, CDR1 is MNHEY and CDR2 SVGAGI. V was shortened by 2 bases and J by 4 bases, with 9 bases between the two germline ends. The CDR3 region is CASSYLGQYNEQFF. The CDR3 DNA reads TGTGCCAGCAGTTACCTCGGACAGTACAATGAGCAGTTCTTC.

The CDR3 region is CASSGRGHGTGELFF. CDR3 sequence (DNA): TGTGCCAGCAGTGGCAGGGGGCACGGCACCGGGGAGCTGTTTTTT. V usage is TRBV6-1 and J usage is TRBJ2-2, with 8 bases aligning to TRBD1. The CDR3 loop spans 15 amino acids. Losses at the gene ends were 4 bases for V and 4 bases for J; bases not matched to a gene: 5. Germline V gene sequence: CDR1 MNHNS, CDR2 SASEGT.

The chain has TRBV11-2 and TRBJ2-7; 7 positions match TRBD2. This CDR3 is built from 15 residues. The junction had 11 bases not matched to a gene; V was cut back by 5 bases and J by 4 bases. Germline V lookup: CDR1 SGHAT, CDR2 FQNNGV. The chain's CDR3 is CASSVRGGDAYEQYF. CDR3 bases: TGTGCCAGCAGCGTGAGGGGAGGGGACGCGTACGAGCAGTACTTC. Full variable domain (rest looked up from reference TRBV11-2 and TRBJ2-7): EAGVAQSPRYKIIEKRQSVAFWCNPISGHATLYWYQQILGQGPKLLIQFQNNGVVDDSQLPKDRFSAERLKGVDSTLKIQPAKLEDSAVYLCASSVRGGDAYEQYFGPGTRLTVT.

CDR3 in amino acids: CASSLDWGVITEQFF. The CDR3 DNA is TGTGCCAGCAGCTTAGATTGGGGGGTTATAACTGAGCAGTTCTTC. The chain uses TRBV11-2 and TRBJ2-1; possibly TRBD2 for D (6 bases). Germline V CDR1 and CDR2: SGHAT, FQNNGV. The CDR3 totals 15 residues. Trimming took 0 bases from V and 9 from J, leaving 15 bases between them. Supplemented by reference TRBV11-2 and TRBJ2-1, the full variable domain reads EAGVAQSPRYKIIEKRQSVAFWCNPISGHATLYWYQQILGQGPKLLIQFQNNGVVDDSQLPKDRFSAERLKGVDSTLKIQPAKLEDSAVYLCASSLDWGVITEQFFGPGTRLTVL.

The V gene is TRBV10-3, the J gene TRBJ2-5; 7 bases are shared with TRBD2. Germline-derived CDR1 and CDR2 are ENHRY and SYGVKD. With 8 bases clipped from V and 5 bases from J, the junction kept 8 bases outside the gene matches. CDR3 length: 13 amino acids. DNA of the CDR3: TGTGCCATCGGGGGGGACTTTAAGGAGACCCAGTACTTC. Translation: CAIGGDFKETQYF.

This clone was seen a single time. This chain uses TRBV5-1 with TRBJ2-5; D call uncertain. Germline V lookup: CDR1 SGHRS, CDR2 YFSETQ. Trimming removed 8 bases at V and 3 bases at J, with 11 bases between. This CDR3 is built from 12 residues. The CDR3 spells CASSVGEETQYF. The CDR3 nucleotides are TGCGCCAGTTCGGTCGGTGAAGAGACCCAGTACTTC. Together with reference TRBV5-1 and TRBJ2-5, the CDR3 gives the full variable domain: KAGVTQTPRYLIKTRGQQVTLSCSPISGHRSVSWYQQTPGQGLQFLFEYFSETQRNKGNFPGRFSGRQFSNSRSEMNVSTLELGDSALYLCASSVGEETQYFGPGTRLLVL.

This chain links TRBV10-2 with TRBJ2-5; D not certain. The CDR3 runs 12 residues. Germline lookup yields CDR1 WSHSY and CDR2 SAAADI. V dropped 5 bases and J dropped 4 bases, with 8 bases sitting between them. The CDR3 region has the DNA TGCGCCAGCAGTTTGGGCTCAGAGACCCAGTACTTC. Its protein is CASSLGSETQYF.

The chain has TRBV10-1 and TRBJ2-1; D is undetermined. V was shortened by 0 bases and J by 0 bases, with 6 bases between the two germline ends. The CDR3 has 15 amino acids. Germline V gives CDR1 WNHNN, CDR2 SYGVQD (reference sequence). The CDR3 spells CASSESFNSYNEQFF. The CDR3, as DNA: TGCGCCAGCAGTGAGTCGTTCAACTCCTACAATGAGCAGTTCTTC.

This chain links TRBV5-1 with TRBJ1-6; 7 nucleotides line up with TRBD1. Losses at the gene ends were 5 bases for V and 8 bases for J; bases not matched to a gene: 4. This CDR3 contains 13 residues. Germline CDR1 is SGHRS and CDR2 is YFSETQ. This chain's CDR3 is CASRLGTDSPLHF. The CDR3 DNA is TGCGCCAGCAGGCTAGGGACAGATTCACCCCTCCACTTT. Based on the CDR3 plus reference TRBV5-1 and TRBJ1-6, the full variable domain is KAGVTQTPRYLIKTRGQQVTLSCSPISGHRSVSWYQQTPGQGLQFLFEYFSETQRNKGNFPGRFSGRQFSNSRSEMNVSTLELGDSALYLCASRLGTDSPLHFGNGTRLTVT.

This sequence joins TRBV2 and TRBJ1-1, with a possible D match to TRBD1 (6 bases). CDR1 is SNHLY, CDR2 FYNNEI, per germline. Trimming took off 7 bases at V and 5 bases at J, with 23 bases between the two ends. The CDR3 is made up of 16 amino acids. In DNA form, the CDR3 reads TGTGCCAGCATCCGAAGGGGGGGTTCCCCGGGGACTGAAGCTTTCTTT. Protein product: CASIRRGGSPGTEAFF. Together with reference TRBV2 and TRBJ1-1, the CDR3 gives the full variable domain: EPEVTQTPSHQVTQMGQEVILRCVPISNHLYFYWYRQILGQKVEFLVSFYNNEISEKSEIFDDQFSVERPDGSNFTLKIRSTKLEDSAMYFCASIRRGGSPGTEAFFGQGTRLTVV.

V usage is TRBV28 and J usage is TRBJ1-1; D is unresolved. Germline lookup yields CDR1 MDHEN and CDR2 SYDVKM. Trimming pared 7 bases from V and 1 base from J, leaving 7 bases between. There are 12 residues in the CDR3. CDR3 sequence reads: CASTLENTEAFF. The CDR3 DNA reads TGTGCCAGCACTCTAGAGAACACTGAAGCTTTCTTT.

The rearrangement joins TRBV19 to TRBJ1-1; no clear D gene. CDR1 is LNHDA, CDR2 SQIVND, per germline (reference sequence). The CDR3 consists of 13 residues. V lost 7 bases, J lost 8 bases, and 17 bases lay in between. The chain's CDR3 is CASTQRRGREAFF. The CDR3 bases are TGTGCCAGTACCCAGCGTCGAGGGCGCGAAGCTTTCTTT.

This chain uses TRBV2 with TRBJ2-2, with 8 bases aligning to TRBD2. V shed 5 bases and J 1 base; nucleotides not matched to a gene: 3. Germline V gene sequence: CDR1 SNHLY, CDR2 FYNNEI. The CDR3 contains 15 residues. For the CDR3, the DNA is TGTGCCAGCAGTTTTACTAGCGGGAACACCGGGGAGCTGTTTTTT. This encodes CASSFTSGNTGELFF.

This clone was found a few times. CDR3 nucleotides: TGTGCCAGCAGCCAGGAAACACTAGCGGGAGGGCCGCCGTACTTC. It encodes CASSQETLAGGPPYF. The rearrangement links TRBV4-2 to TRBJ2-7; TRBD2 agrees at 13 bases. The CDR3 runs 15 residues. V shed 3 bases, J shed 12 bases, and the junction held 11 bases outside the gene matches. Germline-derived CDR1 and CDR2 are LGHNA and YNFKEQ.

The CDR3 DNA reads TGTGCCTGGAGTGTTGGTCTAGCGGAGACCTACGAGCAGTACTTC. Translating it yields CAWSVGLAETYEQYF. The J gene is TRBJ2-7, the V gene TRBV30; 7 bases fit TRBD2. Trimming took 0 bases from V and 2 from J; bases not matched to a gene: 7. Per germline, CDR1 GTSNPN and CDR2 SVGIG (reference sequence). This CDR3 has 15 amino acids.

The chain employs TRBV19 and TRBJ1-3; D gene ambiguous. The ends were cut back, 7 bases at V and 0 bases at J, with 7 bases in the middle. CDR1 is LNHDA and CDR2 is SQIVND in the germline V gene (reference sequence). This CDR3 region has 13 residues. This chain's CDR3 is CASKESSGNTIYF. The CDR3 DNA is TGTGCCAGTAAGGAGAGCTCTGGAAACACCATATATTTT.

This clone was detected only a few times. V usage is TRBV18 and J usage is TRBJ1-3; no clear D gene. Trimming took 10 bases from V and 0 from J, leaving 13 bases between them. Germline values: CDR1 KGHSH, CDR2 LQKENI. The CDR3 covers 14 residues. DNA for the CDR3: TGTGCCACGCGGGAGAATGACTCTGGAAACACCATATATTTT. Amino acids: CATRENDSGNTIYF.

J is TRBJ1-2 and V is TRBV11-1; D not resolved. V lost 5 bases and J 3 bases, leaving 13 bases between the germline ends. The germline CDR1 and CDR2 sequences are SGHAT and FQDESV (reference sequence). This CDR3 contains 14 residues. The DNA for the CDR3 is TGTGCCAGCAGCGCCCCCGGGAAGTACTATGGCTACACCTTC. Its protein is CASSAPGKYYGYTF.

This sequence joins TRBV7-8 and TRBJ1-2; 8 bases fit TRBD1. Trimming at V came to 5 bases and at J to 4 bases, leaving 9 bases not matched to a gene. Germline CDR1 SGHVS, CDR2 FQNEAQ. The CDR3 spans 15 residues. CDR3 residues: CASSQQQGVAYGYTF. DNA for the CDR3: TGTGCCAGCAGCCAACAACAGGGGGTGGCCTATGGCTACACCTTC.

As for this clone: This same CDR3 is encoded by further DNA sequences in the sample. The chain combines TRBV6-5 with TRBJ1-2, with TRBD1 as a possible D gene (5 bases). Trimming took off 5 bases at V and 4 bases at J, with 11 bases between the two ends. Looked up from germline, CDR1 is MNHEY and CDR2 is SVGAGI. The CDR3 is made up of 13 amino acids. CDR3 bases: TGTGCCAGCAGTCCAGACAGAGTCTATGGCTACACCTTC. It is translated as CASSPDRVYGYTF.

The chain recombines TRBV30 with TRBJ2-7; weak D call: TRBD1 (5 bases). The CDR3 totals 15 residues. V was shortened by 5 bases and J by 6 bases, with 23 bases between the two germline ends. Germline CDR1 is GTSNPN and CDR2 is SVGIG (reference sequence). CDR3 nucleotide sequence: TGTGCCTGGGCATTCTCCCCCTCAGGGTTTGTCGAGCAGTACTTC. It is translated as CAWAFSPSGFVEQYF.